This T cell receptor (beta chain) was identified in a study of T-cell reconstitution after alpha-beta-depleted transplantation in children. The table lists this clonotype with many counts. V lost 5 bases to trimming and J lost 3 bases; unmatched junction nucleotides: 9. The germline V gene encodes CDR1 SGHAT and CDR2 FQNNGV. This CDR3 comprises 15 residues. Preparing the TCRbeta library involved the use of unique molecular identifiers. TCRdb called the PCR reads again in MiXCR, with one record for every CDR3 protein. The sample carries approximately 210,000 distinct CDR3 sequences, more than 12% recorded once.

This material consisted of PBMCs from the stem cell graft donor, taken from the stem cell graft. The TCR sequence derives from a human donor who donated a stem cell graft to a child with acute lymphoblastic leukemia. The chain uses TRBV11-2 and TRBJ1-1; TRBD1 aligns across 7 bases. The CDR3 is CASSPEQGTDTEAFF. CDR3 coding DNA: TGTGCCAGCAGCCCTGAACAGGGGACGGACACTGAAGCTTTCTTT.